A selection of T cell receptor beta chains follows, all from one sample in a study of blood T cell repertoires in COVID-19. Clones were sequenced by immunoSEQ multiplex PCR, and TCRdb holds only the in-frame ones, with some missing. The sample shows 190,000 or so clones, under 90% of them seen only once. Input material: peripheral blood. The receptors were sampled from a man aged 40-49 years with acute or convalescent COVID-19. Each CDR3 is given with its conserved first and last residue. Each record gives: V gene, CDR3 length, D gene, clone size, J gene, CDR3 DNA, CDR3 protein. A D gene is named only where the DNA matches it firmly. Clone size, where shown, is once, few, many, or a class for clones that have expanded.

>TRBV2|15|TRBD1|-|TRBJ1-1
TGTGCCAACGACCGCACGTCCGGGACAGGGGGCAGGACTTTCTTT
CANDRTSGTGGRTFF
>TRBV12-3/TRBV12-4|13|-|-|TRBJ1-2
TGTGCCAGCAGCCAGGGGTTCATGGGTGGCTACACCTTC
CASSQGFMGGYTF
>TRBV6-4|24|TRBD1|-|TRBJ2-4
TGTGCCAGCAGTGACCCGTCCCCAATCGTTCAAACAGGGGTCGGGACCTTCGTCAAAAACATTCAGTACTTC
CASSDPSPIVQTGVGTFVKNIQYF
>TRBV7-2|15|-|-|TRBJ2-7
TGTGCCAGCAGCTTAGCGCTACAGTCATCCTACGAGCAGTACTTC
CASSLALQSSYEQYF
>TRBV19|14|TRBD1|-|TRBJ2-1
TGTGCCAGTAGTCGGGACAGGGGATACAATGAGCAGTTCTTC
CASSRDRGYNEQFF
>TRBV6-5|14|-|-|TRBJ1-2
TGTGCCAGCAGGACAGGCGATGATAACTATGGCTACACCTTC
CASRTGDDNYGYTF
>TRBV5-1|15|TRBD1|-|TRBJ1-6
TGCGCCAGCAGCTACACCGGGACAGCAGATTCACCCCTCCACTTT
CASSYTGTADSPLHF
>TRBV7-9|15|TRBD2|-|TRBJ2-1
TGTGCCAGCAGCTTAGTTGCGGGGGGGCGTCACGAGCAGTTCTTC
CASSLVAGGRHEQFF
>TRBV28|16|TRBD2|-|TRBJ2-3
TGTGCCAGCAGTTTTCCCCCGGGGGGGCCGGGAGATACGCAGTATTTT
CASSFPPGGPGDTQYF
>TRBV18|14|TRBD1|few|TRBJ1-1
TGTGCCAGCTCACAAGGACAGGGTTTGACTGAAGCTTTCTTT
CASSQGQGLTEAFF
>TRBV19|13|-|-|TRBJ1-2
TGTGCCAGTAGTATATCCCAGCGGAATGGCTACACCTTC
CASSISQRNGYTF
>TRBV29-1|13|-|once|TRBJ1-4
TGCAGCGGCAAGGACAGAATAAATGAAAAACTGTTTTTT
CSGKDRINEKLFF
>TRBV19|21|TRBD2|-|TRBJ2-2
TGTGCCAGTAGTATTCGAACTCCCGGGACTAGCGGGGGAGAGAACACCGGGGAGCTGTTTTTT
CASSIRTPGTSGGENTGELFF
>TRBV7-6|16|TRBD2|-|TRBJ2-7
TGTGCCAGCAGCTTAGGGGGCGGGGTAGCGGGCTACGAGCAGTACTTC
CASSLGGGVAGYEQYF
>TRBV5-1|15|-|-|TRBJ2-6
TGCGCCAGCAGCACCGGGACATCCGGGGCCAACGTCCTGACTTTC
CASSTGTSGANVLTF
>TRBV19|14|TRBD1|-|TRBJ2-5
TGTGCCAGTAGTAGGACAGGGGTCGAAGAGACCCAGTACTTC
CASSRTGVEETQYF
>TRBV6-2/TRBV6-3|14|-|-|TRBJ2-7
TGTGCCAGCAGTTACGCTGGCGGGCCCTACGAGCAGTACTTC
CASSYAGGPYEQYF
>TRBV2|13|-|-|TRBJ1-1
TGTGCCAGCAGTAAACAGGGAAGTACTGAAGCTTTCTTT
CASSKQGSTEAFF
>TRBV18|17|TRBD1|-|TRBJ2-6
TGTGCCAGCTCACCCCTGCAGGGGGCGCCTGGGGCCAACGTCCTGACTTTC
CASSPLQGAPGANVLTF
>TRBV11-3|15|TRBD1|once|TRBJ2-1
TGTGCCAGCAGCTCAGCGGACAGGGGGCAAGTTGAGCAGTTCTTC
CASSSADRGQVEQFF
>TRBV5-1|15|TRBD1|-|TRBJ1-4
TGCGCCAGCAGCTCGACAGGGGGCTTTCTGGAAAAACTGTTTTTT
CASSSTGGFLEKLFF
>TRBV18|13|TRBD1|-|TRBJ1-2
TGTGCCAGCTCACCGGGACAGGGGTCTGGCTACACCTTC
CASSPGQGSGYTF
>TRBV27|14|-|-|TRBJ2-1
TGTGCCAGCAGTTTACCCGACAGGGGAGGGGAGCAGTTCTTC
CASSLPDRGGEQFF
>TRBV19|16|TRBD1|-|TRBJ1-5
TGTGCCAGTAGTTCCCGATCGGGACAGGGGTATCAGCCCCAGCATTTT
CASSSRSGQGYQPQHF
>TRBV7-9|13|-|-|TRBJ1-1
TGTGCCAGCAGCTTAGGGCAGGGCACTGAAGCTTTCTTT
CASSLGQGTEAFF
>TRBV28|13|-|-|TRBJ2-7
TGTGCCAGCAGTACAGGGCCAGGACGAGCGCAGTACTTC
CASSTGPGRAQYF
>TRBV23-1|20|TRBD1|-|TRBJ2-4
TGCGCCAGCAGTCAACTTAGGACAGGGCAGCCGGTTTCCTATTTAAACATTCAGTACTTC
CASSQLRTGQPVSYLNIQYF
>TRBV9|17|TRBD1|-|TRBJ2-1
TGTGCCAGCAGCCCCGACAGGGGGCGCGGCTCCTACAATGAGCAGTTCTTC
CASSPDRGRGSYNEQFF
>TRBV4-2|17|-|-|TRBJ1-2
TGTGCCAGCAGCCAAGAAATTAGGGCAGGGGATCACTATGGCTACACCTTC
CASSQEIRAGDHYGYTF
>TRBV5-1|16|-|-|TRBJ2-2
TGCGCCAGCAGCTTGGGACAGCTCCGCGTCACCGGGGAGCTGTTTTTT
CASSLGQLRVTGELFF
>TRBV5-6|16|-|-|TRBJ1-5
TGTGCCAGCAGCTTCTTAAGGCAGGGATGGGATCAGCCCCAGCATTTT
CASSFLRQGWDQPQHF
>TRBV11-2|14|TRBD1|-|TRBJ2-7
TGTGCCAGCAGCCAGGGACAGGGGAACTACGAGCAGTACTTC
CASSQGQGNYEQYF
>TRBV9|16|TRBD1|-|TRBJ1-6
TGTGCCAGCAGCGTAGGCCAGGGGGCCCTCAATTCACCCCTCCACTTT
CASSVGQGALNSPLHF
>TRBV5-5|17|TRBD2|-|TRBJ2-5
TGTGCCAGCAGCTTGGCTTCTAGCGGGGGGGCCACGAAGACCCAGTACTTC
CASSLASSGGATKTQYF
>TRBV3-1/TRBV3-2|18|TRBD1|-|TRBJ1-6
TGTGCCAGCAGCCACACCCAAATGGACAGGGGAGTAGGCTCACCCCTCCACTTT
CASSHTQMDRGVGSPLHF
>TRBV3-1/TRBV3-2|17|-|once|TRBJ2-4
TGTGCCAGCAGCCAGGTTAGGGGCTGGGAAGCCAAAAACATTCAGTACTTC
CASSQVRGWEAKNIQYF
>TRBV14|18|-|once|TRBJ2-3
TGTGCCAGCAGCCAAGAGCTTTCTTTCGGGGGAAGCACAGATACGCAGTATTTT
CASSQELSFGGSTDTQYF
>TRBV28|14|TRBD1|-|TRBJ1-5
TGTGCCAGCAACGAACCAGGACAGGTCGTGCCCCAGCATTTT
CASNEPGQVVPQHF
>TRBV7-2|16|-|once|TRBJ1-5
TGTGCCAGCAGCTTAGTTAGTCAGGTCAGCAATCAGCCCCAGCATTTT
CASSLVSQVSNQPQHF
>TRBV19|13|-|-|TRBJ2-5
TGTGCCAGTAGTAGGGCTAGCCCAGAGACCCAGTACTTC
CASSRASPETQYF
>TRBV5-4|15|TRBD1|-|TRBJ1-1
TGTGCCAGCAGCTTTGGACAGGGGGGGAACACTGAAGCTTTCTTT
CASSFGQGGNTEAFF